This TCR beta chain was captured by sequencing in a study of T cell responses to AZD1222 COVID-19 vaccine. Points from the study as a whole: The study found Spike-specific TCR breadth and depth rose after two AZD1222 doses. A mostly white British donor set with more females was recruited, and clonal diversity was possibly underestimated. Nearly half of spike-specific TCRs reportedly target variant regions that are unmutated in the B.1.351 and B.1.1.7 variants.

Generated by immunoSEQ multiplex PCR, the TCRdb table keeps only in-frame clones and is missing some. The table lists about 60,000 clones, about 85% of them singletons. The CDR3 loop spans 18 amino acids. After removal of 3 bases from V and 0 bases from J, the junction contained 9 bases not matched to a gene. Germline V lookup: CDR1 KGHDR, CDR2 SFDVKD. The sample holds a few counts of this clone. The antigen is undetermined. The sequence was obtained from an adult in good health. The V and J genes are TRBV24-1 and TRBJ2-1; 8 bases match TRBD2. The specimen was peripheral blood, collected on day 0 of MenACWY control vaccination. The CDR3 DNA is TGTGCCACCAGTGATGACGGACTAGCCCTCAGCTCCTACAATGAGCAGTTCTTC. It specifies CATSDDGLALSSYNEQFF.